The 4 T cell receptor beta chains given below trace back to one sample, sequenced in a study of siplizumab effects on memory and regulatory T cells. Measured with immunoSEQ multiplex PCR; TCRdb has only the in-frame clones, and not every one. The repertoire consists of roughly 50,000 clones, with more than 85% occurring once and the leading ten covering roughly 0.3%. The sequenced sample consisted of naive CD8+ T cells sorted from blood. The receptors shown here come from a human donor in good health.

This clone appeared a single time. The rearrangement uses TRBV19 and TRBJ2-1; D may be TRBD1 (6 bases). This CDR3 is 13 amino acids long. The V gene lost 4 bases and the J gene lost 8 bases, with 12 bases spanning the gap. In germline, CDR1 is LNHDA, CDR2 SQIVND (reference sequence). DNA of the CDR3: TGTGCCAGTAGTAAATATCCAGGGGATGAGCAGTTCTTC. Its protein is CASSKYPGDEQFF.

The rearrangement joins TRBV7-3 to TRBJ2-3; maybe TRBD2 (6 bases). The V gene's germline CDR1 is SGHTA and CDR2 FQGTGA. Trimming pared 2 bases from V and 3 bases from J, leaving 12 bases between. The CDR3 contains 15 residues. The CDR3 loop is CASSLGIAGTDTQYF. CDR3 in DNA: TGTGCCAGCAGCTTAGGGATCGCGGGGACAGATACGCAGTATTTT.

The rearrangement uses TRBV5-4 and TRBJ2-5, with a tentative D call TRBD2 (6 bases). The J call may not be correct, given that the DNA end is closer to TRBJ2-7. The CDR3 is 16 residues long. Germline CDR1 reads SGHNT; CDR2 reads YYREEE (reference sequence). The CDR3 region is CASSLGGGRQTYEQYF. CDR3 nucleotide sequence: TGTGCCAGCAGCTTGGGGGGAGGACGTCAGACCTACGAGCAGTACTTC.

V and J are TRBV7-3 and TRBJ2-6, with D possibly matching TRBD2 (6 bases). The CDR3 length is 18 residues. From germline, CDR1 is SGHTA and CDR2 FQGTGA. V was cut by 6 bases and J by 0 bases, with 18 bases left in between. The CDR3 reads CASSHFGGIHSGANVLTF. The CDR3, as DNA: TGTGCCAGCAGTCACTTCGGGGGTATCCACTCTGGGGCCAACGTCCTGACTTTC.